The T cell receptor (beta chain) under discussion was sequenced for a study of T cell responses to AZD1222 COVID-19 vaccine. Study in general: Second-dose intervals near 4 or 12 weeks were combined.

Study results and caveats: White British ancestry dominated among donors, who included more females, and clonal diversity was possibly underestimated. Nearly half of the spike-specific TCRs reportedly recognize variant regions that carry no mutations. Seropositive AZD1222 recipients at baseline numbered only 5 to 7.

Profiling relied on immunoSEQ multiplex PCR, and the TCRdb table lists in-frame clones only, not all of them. The table has some 150,000 clones, 90% to 95% seen once. Looked up from germline, CDR1 is SGHTS and CDR2 is YDEGEE. After removal of 4 bases from V and 12 bases from J, the junction contained 11 bases not matched to a gene. The CDR3 runs 15 residues. A note on this clone: Its target is not known.

The gene calls are TRBV5-8 and TRBJ1-6; 9 bases are a match to TRBD1. This sequence was found in an adult in good health. This sample comprised peripheral blood, obtained on day 0 of AZD1222 vaccination. CDR3 coding DNA: TGTGCCAGCAGCCCCCTGGGACAGGGTAACCAACCCCTCCACTTT. Translating it yields CASSPLGQGNQPLHF.